Described below is a single TCR beta chain sequence and its context. Its target is unknown. This entry is derived from a study of cytomegalovirus exposure and HLA in healthy donors. On the study more broadly: Findings of an earlier analysis included under 140 million unique TCR beta sequences from some 180 million T cells. Some 85 million unique TCRs, all from HLA-typed donors, were included in an early release of the data.

Germline CDR1 reads SEHNR; CDR2 reads FQNEAQ (reference sequence). Unmatched junction bases numbered 13, after V lost 4 bases and J lost 5 bases. The CDR3 is 16 amino acids. Whole-study findings and limits: The study assumed roughly uniform donor sequencing depth for presence/absence analyses.

PCR primers comprised 60 Vbeta and 13 Jbeta primers. Method: immunoSEQ multiplex PCR; TCRdb's copy keeps in-frame clones and lacks some. The sample spans around 70,000 clones; the ten largest clones claim 4.5% to 6.5%. The origin of this receptor is a woman aged 40 to 50 in good health and CMV-seropositive. This chain joins TRBV7-9 and TRBJ2-7; 8 bases are shared with TRBD1. What was sequenced was PBMCs. CDR3 region: CASSSINRTGTHEQYF. The CDR3 DNA reads TGTGCCAGCAGCTCCATTAATCGGACAGGGACGCACGAGCAGTACTTC.